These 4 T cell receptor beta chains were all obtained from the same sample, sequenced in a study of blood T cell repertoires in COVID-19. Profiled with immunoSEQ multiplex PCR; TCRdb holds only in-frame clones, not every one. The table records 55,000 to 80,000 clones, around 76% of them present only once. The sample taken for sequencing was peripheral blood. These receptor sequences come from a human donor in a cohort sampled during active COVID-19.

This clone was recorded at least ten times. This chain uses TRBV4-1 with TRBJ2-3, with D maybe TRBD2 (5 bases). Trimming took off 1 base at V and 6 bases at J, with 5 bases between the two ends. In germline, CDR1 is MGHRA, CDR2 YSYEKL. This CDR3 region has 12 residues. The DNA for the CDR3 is TGCGCCAGCAGCCAAGGGAGGGATACGCAGTATTTT. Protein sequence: CASSQGRDTQYF.

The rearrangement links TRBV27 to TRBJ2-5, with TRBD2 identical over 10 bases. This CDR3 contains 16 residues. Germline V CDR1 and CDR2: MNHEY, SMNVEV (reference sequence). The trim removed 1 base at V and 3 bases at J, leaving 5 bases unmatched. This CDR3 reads CASSLYASGGKETQYF. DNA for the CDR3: TGTGCCAGCAGTTTATACGCTAGCGGGGGAAAAGAGACCCAGTACTTC.

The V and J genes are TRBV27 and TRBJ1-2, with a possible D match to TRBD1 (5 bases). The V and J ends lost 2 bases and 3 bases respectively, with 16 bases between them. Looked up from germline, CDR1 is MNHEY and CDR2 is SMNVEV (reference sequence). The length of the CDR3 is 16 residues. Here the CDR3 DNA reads TGTGCCAGCAGTTTAAGGTTCAGGGCCGTTGACTATGGCTACACCTTC. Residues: CASSLRFRAVDYGYTF.

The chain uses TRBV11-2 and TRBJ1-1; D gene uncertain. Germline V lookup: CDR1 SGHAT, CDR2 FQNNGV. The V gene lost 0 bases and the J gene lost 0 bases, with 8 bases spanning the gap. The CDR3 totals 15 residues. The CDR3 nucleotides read TGTGCCAGCAGCTTAGATCCGTCTATGAACACTGAAGCTTTCTTT. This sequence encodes CASSLDPSMNTEAFF.